These 4 T cell receptor beta chains were sequenced from one sample in a study of blood T cell repertoires in COVID-19. Here immunoSEQ multiplex PCR was the method, and the copy in TCRdb shows in-frame clones only, minus some. The sample gives a few hundred thousand clones, approximately 80% of which show up once; 15% is in the top ten. Sequenced sample: PBMCs or T cells enriched from blood (not recorded which). The receptors here all came from a middle-aged man who had recovered from COVID-19.

The chain uses TRBV7-2 and TRBJ2-2; a possible D gene is TRBD2 (7 bases). The CDR3 covers 19 residues. Germline V gene sequence: CDR1 SGHTA, CDR2 FQGNSA. V was shortened by 3 bases and J by 1 base, with 21 bases between the two germline ends. The CDR3 loop reads CASSLGGRSFILNTGELFF. The DNA for the CDR3 is TGTGCCAGCAGCTTGGGGGGGCGCAGCTTTATATTGAACACCGGGGAGCTGTTTTTT.

CDR3 bases: TGTGCCAGCAGCTCTGGACAGGTAGAGACCCAGTACTTC. Amino acids: CASSSGQVETQYF. The V call is TRBV7-2, the J call TRBJ2-5; 7 nucleotides agree with TRBD1. In germline, CDR1 is SGHTA, CDR2 FQGNSA. The CDR3 has 13 amino acids. After removal of 4 bases from V and 4 bases from J, the junction contained 3 bases not matched to a gene.

J is TRBJ1-5 and V is TRBV7-2; D remains ambiguous. Germline V lookup: CDR1 SGHTA, CDR2 FQGNSA. The ends were cut back, 6 bases at V and 7 bases at J, with 13 bases in the middle. This CDR3 is built from 13 residues. The CDR3 sequence is CASSTNEEQPQHF. CDR3 DNA sequence: TGTGCCAGCAGTACCAATGAGGAGCAGCCCCAGCATTTT.

The rearrangement uses TRBV6-1 and TRBJ2-3, with TRBD2 as a possible D gene (7 bases). This CDR3 contains 16 residues. The germline V gene has CDR1 MNHNS and CDR2 SASEGT. The ends were cut back, 2 bases at V and 0 bases at J, with 12 bases in the middle. CDR3: CASSEPGGASTDTQYF. CDR3 coding DNA: TGTGCCAGCAGTGAACCTGGGGGGGCTAGCACAGATACGCAGTATTTT.